The TCR beta chain under discussion was sequenced for a study of cytomegalovirus exposure and HLA in healthy donors. It was with 60 Vbeta and 13 Jbeta primers that the PCR ran. The repertoire was sequenced with immunoSEQ multiplex PCR; TCRdb's copy has only in-frame clones and lacks some. The sample has 200,000 or so clones; 82% are singletons. Material for sequencing was PBMCs. This sequence was found in a woman in her thirties or forties in good health and CMV-seronegative.

CDR3 coding DNA: TGTGCCAGCAGTTCACAGGGGGCGGCGGGCTATGGCTACACCTTC. It codes for CASSSQGAAGYGYTF. This chain links TRBV28 with TRBJ1-2, with 9 bases identical to TRBD1. V gave up 4 bases and J gave up 4 bases; unmatched junction bases: 7. CDR1 and CDR2 (germline): MDHEN, SYDVKM. The CDR3 covers 15 residues.